These T cell receptor beta chains were read from a single sample in a study of blood T cell repertoires in COVID-19. Clones were sequenced by immunoSEQ multiplex PCR, and TCRdb holds only the in-frame ones, with some missing. In the table there are 150,000 to 200,000 clones, around four fifths of which are singletons. Sequencing was performed on peripheral blood. The origin of the receptors is a woman in her seventies with COVID-19, enrolled during active disease. The CDR3 runs from the conserved cysteine through the conserved F or W. Each record gives: CDR3 protein, CDR3 DNA, J gene, CDR3 length, clone size, D gene, V gene. A D gene is named only where the DNA matches it firmly. Clone sizes are given selectively: once, few, many, or a class where the clone is expanded.

CASSHRSGANVLTF	TGTGCCAGCAGTCATCGGTCTGGGGCCAACGTCCTGACTTTC	TRBJ2-6	14	few	NA	TRBV11-1
CASSQVTNQPQHF	TGTGCCAGCAGCCAAGTCACTAATCAGCCCCAGCATTTT	TRBJ1-5	13	NA	NA	TRBV16
CASSLEGRYQPQHF	TGTGCCAGCAGCTTAGAGGGGCGATATCAGCCCCAGCATTTT	TRBJ1-5	14	NA	NA	TRBV7-8
CASSPSGTGINEQYF	TGTGCCAGCAGCCCGTCCGGGACAGGGATAAACGAGCAGTACTTC	TRBJ2-7	15	NA	TRBD1	TRBV7-9
CASSPQDGLAGIQETQYF	TGTGCCAGCTCACCCCAAGATGGACTAGCGGGGATTCAAGAGACCCAGTACTTC	TRBJ2-5	18	NA	TRBD2	TRBV18
CASTLLGGAGYGYTF	TGTGCCAGCACCCTTCTTGGGGGCGCGGGCTATGGCTACACCTTC	TRBJ1-2	15	NA	NA	TRBV28
CATSRESGSYNEQFF	TGTGCCACCAGCAGAGAGAGCGGCTCCTACAATGAGCAGTTCTTC	TRBJ2-1	15	NA	NA	TRBV15
CASSQQGGVHGYTF	TGTGCCAGCAGCCAACAGGGGGGGGTGCATGGCTACACCTTC	TRBJ1-2	14	NA	TRBD1	TRBV6-6
CASAGTGANEQYF	TGTGCCAGCGCCGGGACAGGGGCGAACGAGCAGTACTTC	TRBJ2-7	13	NA	TRBD1	TRBV2
CASSLRQIASGYGYTF	TGTGCCAGCAGCTTGAGACAGATCGCTTCCGGATATGGCTACACCTTC	TRBJ1-2	16	NA	NA	TRBV5-8
CATSRGTGLNTEAFF	TGTGCCACCAGTCGGGGGACAGGGCTGAACACTGAAGCTTTCTTT	TRBJ1-1	15	NA	TRBD1	TRBV24-1
CASSFRTGYSEQYF	TGTGCCAGCAGTTTCCGGACAGGGTATAGCGAGCAGTACTTC	TRBJ2-7	14	NA	TRBD1	TRBV5-6
CASTSQAGGRYNEQFF	TGTGCCAGCACCAGTCAGGCGGGAGGGCGTTACAATGAGCAGTTCTTC	TRBJ2-1	16	NA	TRBD2	TRBV28
CSGIEVAQYF	TGCAGTGGTATTGAAGTGGCGCAGTACTTC	TRBJ2-7	10	NA	NA	TRBV20-1
CASEESPPQHF	TGTGCCAGCGAGGAATCGCCGCCCCAGCATTTT	TRBJ1-5	11	NA	NA	TRBV9
CASSLFTSGNGGDTQYF	TGTGCCAGCAGCTTATTTACTAGCGGGAACGGGGGAGATACGCAGTATTTT	TRBJ2-3	17	NA	TRBD2	TRBV7-2
CASRSSANTGELFF	TGCGCCAGCAGGAGTAGTGCGAACACCGGGGAGCTGTTTTTT	TRBJ2-2	14	NA	NA	TRBV5-1
CSVAGTSADTQYF	TGCAGCGTTGCGGGGACTAGCGCTGATACGCAGTATTTT	TRBJ2-3	13	NA	TRBD2	TRBV29-1
CASSQTEVSQPQHF	TGTGCCAGCTCGCAGACAGAAGTCAGCCAGCCCCAGCATTTT	TRBJ1-5	14	NA	NA	TRBV18
CASNQGTAVQPQHF	TGTGCCAGCAACCAAGGGACAGCAGTCCAGCCCCAGCATTTT	TRBJ1-5	14	NA	TRBD1	TRBV6-5
CASRGQGTLGGYTF	TGTGCCAGCAGAGGACAGGGAACTTTGGGTGGCTACACCTTC	TRBJ1-2	14	NA	TRBD1	TRBV6-5
CATLGGSRGNTIYF	TGTGCCACCCTCGGGGGGTCGCGAGGAAACACCATATATTTT	TRBJ1-3	14	once	NA	TRBV6-5
CASSAYGLATFSEQYF	TGTGCCAGCAGTGCTTACGGACTAGCGACCTTCAGCGAGCAGTACTTC	TRBJ2-7	16	few	TRBD2	TRBV27
CASSLVPTSGRETQYF	TGTGCCAGCAGCTTAGTTCCCACTAGCGGGAGAGAGACCCAGTACTTC	TRBJ2-5	16	NA	TRBD2	TRBV7-2
CASSFGRHSNTEAFF	TGTGCCAGCAGCTTCGGGAGGCATTCCAACACTGAAGCTTTCTTT	TRBJ1-1	15	NA	NA	TRBV6-2/TRBV6-3
CASATRAGGPGSTDTQYF	TGTGCCAGCGCCACGCGAGCGGGAGGCCCGGGAAGCACAGATACGCAGTATTTT	TRBJ2-3	18	NA	TRBD2	TRBV7-8
CAWTPGKDGYTF	TGTGCCTGGACCCCAGGGAAGGATGGCTACACCTTC	TRBJ1-2	12	NA	NA	TRBV30
CASMNPGGNQPQHF	TGTGCCAGCATGAATCCAGGGGGCAATCAGCCCCAGCATTTT	TRBJ1-5	14	NA	NA	TRBV28
CASSRTGLYGYTF	TGTGCCAGTAGCAGGACAGGGCTCTATGGCTACACCTTC	TRBJ1-2	13	NA	TRBD1	TRBV19
CASSNLAARSSYEQYF	TGTGCCAGCAGTAACTTAGCGGCCCGGAGCTCCTACGAGCAGTACTTC	TRBJ2-7	16	NA	NA	TRBV6-2/TRBV6-3
CSVEGAPGAFF	TGCAGCGTTGAAGGTGCTCCGGGAGCTTTCTTT	TRBJ1-1	11	NA	NA	TRBV29-1
CASSREGWELFF	TGCGCCAGCAGCCGTGAGGGCTGGGAGCTGTTTTTT	TRBJ2-2	12	NA	NA	TRBV5-1
CASSLVGGQAVQPQHF	TGTGCCAGCAGCTTAGTCGGGGGGCAGGCGGTTCAGCCCCAGCATTTT	TRBJ1-5	16	NA	NA	TRBV7-2
CASSLSEEKLFF	TGTGCCAGCAGTCTGTCGGAGGAAAAACTGTTTTTT	TRBJ1-4	12	NA	NA	TRBV6-5
CAWSLGGLDSPLHF	TGTGCCTGGAGCCTTGGGGGCTTAGATTCACCCCTCCACTTT	TRBJ1-6	14	NA	NA	TRBV30
CASSASGTSGAREQFF	TGTGCCAGCAGCGCTTCCGGGACTAGCGGGGCCAGGGAGCAGTTCTTC	TRBJ2-1	16	NA	TRBD2	TRBV9
CASSSRALGGGNQPQHF	TGTGCCAGCAGTTCCCGGGCCTTGGGAGGCGGCAATCAGCCCCAGCATTTT	TRBJ1-5	17	NA	NA	TRBV27
CASQGQGLRDTIYF	TGTGCCAGCCAAGGACAGGGATTGAGGGACACCATATATTTT	TRBJ1-3	14	NA	TRBD1	TRBV6-5
CAWSGVSYNSPLHF	TGTGCCTGGAGCGGAGTTTCTTATAATTCACCCCTCCACTTT	TRBJ1-6	14	NA	NA	TRBV30
CASSELTGPYEQYF	TGTGCCAGCTCAGAGCTAACAGGGCCCTACGAGCAGTACTTC	TRBJ2-7	14	NA	NA	TRBV18
CSVRGPDEKLFF	TGCAGCGTTCGCGGGCCGGATGAAAAACTGTTTTTT	TRBJ1-4	12	NA	NA	TRBV29-1
CASSLTRQETQYF	TGTGCCAGCAGCTTGACTAGACAAGAGACCCAGTACTTC	TRBJ2-5	13	few	NA	TRBV7-2
CASSPSRTGGNTIYF	TGTGCCAGCTCACCATCTCGGACAGGCGGAAACACCATATATTTT	TRBJ1-3	15	NA	TRBD1	TRBV18
CASSGGTALSFRYGYTF	TGTGCCAGCAGCGGAGGGACAGCCCTCTCCTTTCGATATGGCTACACCTTC	TRBJ1-2	17	NA	TRBD1	TRBV7-2
CSVTDNVHYEQYF	TGCAGCGTGACGGACAACGTTCACTACGAGCAGTACTTC	TRBJ2-7	13	NA	NA	TRBV29-1
CASSLDTSGRSNTQYF	TGTGCCAGCAGCTTAGATACTAGCGGGAGGAGCAATACGCAGTATTTT	TRBJ2-3	16	NA	TRBD2	TRBV7-2
CAWSVGAVSYNEQFF	TGTGCCTGGAGTGTAGGGGCTGTCTCCTACAATGAGCAGTTCTTC	TRBJ2-1	15	NA	NA	TRBV30
CASSKPHRGLSTDTQYF	TGTGCCAGCAGCAAACCACACAGGGGGCTCAGCACAGATACGCAGTATTTT	TRBJ2-3	17	NA	NA	TRBV21-1
CASSPRGGLGGNTIYF	TGTGCCAGCAGCCCCCGCGGGGGATTGGGGGGAAACACCATATATTTT	TRBJ1-3	16	NA	NA	TRBV7-2
CASSPPGAKVSETQYF	TGTGCCAGCAGCCCGCCGGGAGCTAAAGTTAGTGAGACCCAGTACTTC	TRBJ2-5	16	NA	NA	TRBV11-2
CASSAGTSGRWEQYF	TGTGCCAGCAGCGCAGGGACTAGCGGGAGATGGGAGCAGTACTTC	TRBJ2-7	15	NA	TRBD2	TRBV11-2
CASSKGALGGGTEAFF	TGTGCCAGCAGTAAAGGGGCCCTCGGGGGTGGAACTGAAGCTTTCTTT	TRBJ1-1	16	NA	NA	TRBV6-1
CASSYGQHYEQYF	TGTGCCAGCAGCTATGGACAGCACTACGAGCAGTACTTC	TRBJ2-7	13	NA	NA	TRBV11-2
CATTTSGGAREQFF	TGTGCCACTACGACTAGCGGAGGAGCCCGGGAGCAGTTCTTC	TRBJ2-1	14	NA	TRBD2	TRBV19